Reported below is one T cell receptor beta chain. These data are taken from a study of shared clonotypes between healthy human individuals. The material for each subset, its genomic DNA, was split evenly across several immunoSEQ plates. Here immunoSEQ multiplex PCR was the method, and the copy in TCRdb shows in-frame clones only, minus some. Of over 2 million clones in the sample, 80% to 95% were seen once. The investigators split CD4+ cells into a CD45RA+ naive subset and a CD45RA-negative memory subset. Germline CDR1 and CDR2: MNHEY and SMNVEV (reference sequence). V was cut by 9 bases and J by 11 bases, with 23 bases left in between. The CDR3 extends over 15 amino acids.

The origin of this receptor is a man aged 18 to 29 in good health. Some clones in this sample may be carry-over from other donors' samples. The sequencing sample was made of naive CD4+ T cells from PBMCs. As to subset: CD45RA+ positively selected. The chain joins TRBV27 to TRBJ2-6, with D possibly matching TRBD1 (6 bases). The CDR3 DNA is TGTGCCAGTTGGACAGTTCTTTCTGGCAGGGACGTCCTGACTTTC. Protein sequence: CASWTVLSGRDVLTF. Full variable domain (rest looked up from reference TRBV27 and TRBJ2-6): EAQVTQNPRYLITVTGKKLTVTCSQNMNHEYMSWYRQDPGLGLRQIYYSMNVEVTDKGDVPEGYKVSRKEKRNFPLILESPSPNQTSLYFCASWTVLSGRDVLTFGAGSRLTVL.